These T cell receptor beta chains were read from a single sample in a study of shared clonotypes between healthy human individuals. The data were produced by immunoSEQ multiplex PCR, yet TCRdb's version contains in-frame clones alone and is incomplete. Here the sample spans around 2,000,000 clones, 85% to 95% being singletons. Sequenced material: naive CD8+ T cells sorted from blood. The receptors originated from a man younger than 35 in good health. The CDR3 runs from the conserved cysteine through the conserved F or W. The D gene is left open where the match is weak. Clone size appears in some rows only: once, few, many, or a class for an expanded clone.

CDR3aa: CASSPVEADTQYF; CDR3nt: TGTGCCAGCAGCCCCGTTGAGGCAGATACGCAGTATTTT; abundance: -; len: 13; d_gene: -; v_gene: TRBV7-3; j_gene: TRBJ2-3
CDR3aa: CASSFDREIGGYTF; CDR3nt: TGTGCCAGCAGCTTCGACAGGGAAATCGGCGGCTACACCTTC; abundance: -; len: 14; d_gene: TRBD1; v_gene: TRBV5-4; j_gene: TRBJ1-2
CDR3aa: CASSPGTGEYYEQYF; CDR3nt: TGCGCCAGCAGCCCCGGGACAGGGGAATACTACGAGCAGTACTTC; abundance: -; len: 15; d_gene: TRBD1; v_gene: TRBV4-1; j_gene: TRBJ2-7
CDR3aa: CASSFTWQAIETQYF; CDR3nt: TGTGCCAGCAGCTTCACTTGGCAGGCGATAGAGACCCAGTACTTC; abundance: -; len: 15; d_gene: -; v_gene: TRBV5-5; j_gene: TRBJ2-5
CDR3aa: CASKWEIDAGNTIYF; CDR3nt: TGTGCCAGCAAGTGGGAGATCGACGCTGGAAACACCATATATTTT; abundance: -; len: 15; d_gene: -; v_gene: TRBV7-9; j_gene: TRBJ1-3
CDR3aa: CASSLRGLSYNEQFF; CDR3nt: TGTGCCAGCAGCCTTCGTGGTCTCTCCTACAATGAGCAGTTCTTC; abundance: -; len: 15; d_gene: -; v_gene: TRBV14; j_gene: TRBJ2-1
CDR3aa: CASSDPSTGVDTQYF; CDR3nt: TGTGCCAGCAGTGACCCCTCGACAGGGGTAGATACGCAGTATTTT; abundance: -; len: 15; d_gene: TRBD1; v_gene: TRBV6-4; j_gene: TRBJ2-3
CDR3aa: CASSSMTGNTGELFF; CDR3nt: TGTGCCAGCAGTTCGATGACAGGGAACACCGGGGAGCTGTTTTTT; abundance: -; len: 15; d_gene: -; v_gene: TRBV27; j_gene: TRBJ2-2
CDR3aa: CAWRDRDISTYEQYF; CDR3nt: TGTGCCTGGAGAGACCGGGACATCTCTACCTACGAGCAGTACTTC; abundance: -; len: 15; d_gene: -; v_gene: TRBV30; j_gene: TRBJ2-7
CDR3aa: CASSQEWGEAYGYTF; CDR3nt: TGCGCCAGCAGCCAAGAGTGGGGTGAGGCCTATGGCTACACCTTC; abundance: -; len: 15; d_gene: -; v_gene: TRBV4-1; j_gene: TRBJ1-2
CDR3aa: CASSLARPGGTVF; CDR3nt: TGTGCCAGCAGCTTGGCCCGGCCAGGGGGCACGGTCTTC; abundance: -; len: 13; d_gene: TRBD1; v_gene: TRBV5-6; j_gene: TRBJ2-1
CDR3aa: CAISPGQGRYEQYF; CDR3nt: TGTGCCATATCACCGGGACAGGGACGCTACGAGCAGTACTTC; abundance: -; len: 14; d_gene: TRBD1; v_gene: TRBV6-1; j_gene: TRBJ2-7
CDR3aa: CASGRHDDSPLHF; CDR3nt: TGTGCCAGTGGACGGCATGACGATTCACCCCTCCACTTT; abundance: -; len: 13; d_gene: -; v_gene: TRBV9; j_gene: TRBJ1-6
CDR3aa: CASTSEQGRYNEQFF; CDR3nt: TGTGCCAGCACCTCGGAACAGGGGCGATACAATGAGCAGTTCTTC; abundance: -; len: 15; d_gene: TRBD1; v_gene: TRBV13; j_gene: TRBJ2-1
CDR3aa: CASSPEKTQYF; CDR3nt: TGTGCCAGCTCCCCCGAAAAGACCCAGTACTTC; abundance: -; len: 11; d_gene: -; v_gene: TRBV9; j_gene: TRBJ2-5
CDR3aa: CASSEAAIPIHPYNSPLHF; CDR3nt: TGCGCCAGCAGTGAGGCAGCGATCCCCATTCACCCCTATAATTCACCCCTCCACTTT; abundance: -; len: 19; d_gene: -; v_gene: TRBV10-2; j_gene: TRBJ1-6
CDR3aa: CASSLVPNREGTQYF; CDR3nt: TGTGCCAGCAGCTTAGTGCCTAATCGAGAGGGGACCCAGTACTTC; abundance: -; len: 15; d_gene: -; v_gene: TRBV7-9; j_gene: TRBJ2-5
CDR3aa: CASSSRLAALYEQYF; CDR3nt: TGTGCCAGCAGTTCACGACTAGCGGCACTTTACGAGCAGTACTTC; abundance: -; len: 15; d_gene: TRBD2; v_gene: TRBV28; j_gene: TRBJ2-7
CDR3aa: CASSDPRTGEEGETQYF; CDR3nt: TGCGCCAGCAGTGATCCGCGGACGGGAGAAGAAGGAGAGACCCAGTACTTC; abundance: once; len: 17; d_gene: -; v_gene: TRBV10-1; j_gene: TRBJ2-5
CDR3aa: CASSAGQGRYGYTF; CDR3nt: TGTGCCAGCAGTGCGGGACAGGGTCGCTATGGCTACACCTTC; abundance: -; len: 14; d_gene: TRBD1; v_gene: TRBV27; j_gene: TRBJ1-2
CDR3aa: CASSDQGSNQPQHF; CDR3nt: TGTGCCAGCAGTGATCAGGGAAGCAATCAGCCCCAGCATTTT; abundance: -; len: 14; d_gene: -; v_gene: TRBV6-1; j_gene: TRBJ1-5
CDR3aa: CASSLAGTGNTIYF; CDR3nt: TGTGCCAGCAGCTTGGCCGGGACTGGAAACACCATATATTTT; abundance: -; len: 14; d_gene: -; v_gene: TRBV5-4; j_gene: TRBJ1-3
CDR3aa: CASSTGTEYEQYF; CDR3nt: TGTGCCAGCAGCACCGGGACAGAGTACGAGCAGTACTTC; abundance: -; len: 13; d_gene: TRBD1; v_gene: TRBV11-2; j_gene: TRBJ2-7
CDR3aa: CAVDGRKGEQYF; CDR3nt: TGTGCCGTCGACGGGCGGAAAGGCGAGCAGTACTTC; abundance: -; len: 12; d_gene: -; v_gene: TRBV6-6; j_gene: TRBJ2-7
CDR3aa: CASSQAGMETQYF; CDR3nt: TGCGCCAGCAGCCAAGCGGGGATGGAGACCCAGTACTTC; abundance: -; len: 13; d_gene: -; v_gene: TRBV4-1; j_gene: TRBJ2-5
CDR3aa: CASRFGQTEAFF; CDR3nt: TGTGCCAGCAGATTCGGTCAGACTGAAGCTTTCTTT; abundance: -; len: 12; d_gene: -; v_gene: TRBV7-9; j_gene: TRBJ1-1
CDR3aa: CASSQLLQGPEKLFF; CDR3nt: TGCGCCAGCAGCCAGTTGCTCCAGGGCCCTGAAAAACTGTTTTTT; abundance: -; len: 15; d_gene: -; v_gene: TRBV4-3; j_gene: TRBJ1-4
CDR3aa: CASSLIVRIKRELGGELFF; CDR3nt: TGTGCCAGCAGCTTAATAGTGAGAATAAAGCGGGAGTTGGGCGGGGAGCTGTTTTTT; abundance: -; len: 19; d_gene: TRBD2; v_gene: TRBV7-2; j_gene: TRBJ2-2
CDR3aa: CASSRLGGHNEQFF; CDR3nt: TGTGCCAGCAGCCGGCTCGGGGGGCACAATGAGCAGTTCTTC; abundance: -; len: 14; d_gene: -; v_gene: TRBV6-5; j_gene: TRBJ2-1
CDR3aa: CASSVGTSVANTGELFF; CDR3nt: TGCGCCAGCAGCGTGGGCACTAGCGTCGCGAACACCGGGGAGCTGTTTTTT; abundance: few; len: 17; d_gene: TRBD2; v_gene: TRBV5-1; j_gene: TRBJ2-2
CDR3aa: CASSDSGGAGNEQFF; CDR3nt: TGTGCCAGCAGCGATAGCGGGGGGGCCGGGAATGAGCAGTTCTTC; abundance: -; len: 15; d_gene: TRBD2; v_gene: TRBV9; j_gene: TRBJ2-1
CDR3aa: CASSIGGHQPQHF; CDR3nt: TGTGCCAGTAGTATCGGAGGCCATCAGCCCCAGCATTTT; abundance: few; len: 13; d_gene: -; v_gene: TRBV19; j_gene: TRBJ1-5
CDR3aa: CASSLVFFGGAGNEQFF; CDR3nt: TGCGCCAGCAGCTTAGTATTTTTCGGGGGGGCTGGCAATGAGCAGTTCTTC; abundance: -; len: 17; d_gene: TRBD2; v_gene: TRBV5-1; j_gene: TRBJ2-1
CDR3aa: CASSWASGGGLETQYF; CDR3nt: TGTGCCAGCAGTTGGGCTAGCGGGGGGGGCCTCGAGACCCAGTACTTC; abundance: -; len: 16; d_gene: TRBD2; v_gene: TRBV6-5; j_gene: TRBJ2-5
CDR3aa: CASSTTRSHYEQYF; CDR3nt: TGTGCCAGCAGCACTACGAGGTCGCACTACGAGCAGTACTTC; abundance: -; len: 14; d_gene: -; v_gene: TRBV7-9; j_gene: TRBJ2-7
CDR3aa: CAWSVSGQGNNQPQHF; CDR3nt: TGTGCCTGGAGTGTATCTGGGCAGGGCAACAATCAGCCCCAGCATTTT; abundance: -; len: 16; d_gene: -; v_gene: TRBV30; j_gene: TRBJ1-5
CDR3aa: CASSLSRSGELFF; CDR3nt: TGTGCCAGCAGTTTATCGCGGTCTGGGGAGCTGTTTTTT; abundance: -; len: 13; d_gene: -; v_gene: TRBV27; j_gene: TRBJ2-2
CDR3aa: CATESPGLAGGRFTDTQYF; CDR3nt: TGTGCCACCGAGTCTCCGGGACTAGCGGGGGGTCGATTCACAGATACGCAGTATTTT; abundance: -; len: 19; d_gene: TRBD2; v_gene: TRBV2; j_gene: TRBJ2-3
CDR3aa: CASSFGATYEQYF; CDR3nt: TGTGCCAGCAGTTTCGGGGCGACCTACGAGCAGTACTTC; abundance: -; len: 13; d_gene: -; v_gene: TRBV6-6; j_gene: TRBJ2-7
CDR3aa: CASSLEDSYEQYF; CDR3nt: TGTGCCAGCAGCTTAGAGGATTCCTACGAGCAGTACTTC; abundance: -; len: 13; d_gene: -; v_gene: TRBV7-9; j_gene: TRBJ2-7
CDR3aa: CASRLGTSGTYEQYF; CDR3nt: TGCGCCAGCAGGTTGGGGACTAGCGGGACCTACGAGCAGTACTTC; abundance: -; len: 15; d_gene: TRBD2; v_gene: TRBV5-1; j_gene: TRBJ2-7
CDR3aa: CAWYRNYEQYF; CDR3nt: TGTGCCTGGTATCGGAACTACGAGCAGTACTTC; abundance: -; len: 11; d_gene: -; v_gene: TRBV30; j_gene: TRBJ2-7
CDR3aa: CASSAGQATQETQYF; CDR3nt: TGTGCCAGCTCGGCCGGACAGGCAACTCAAGAGACCCAGTACTTC; abundance: -; len: 15; d_gene: TRBD1; v_gene: TRBV18; j_gene: TRBJ2-5
CDR3aa: CASSPPGRNGYNQPQHF; CDR3nt: TGTGCCAGCAGCCCGCCGGGACGGAACGGATACAATCAGCCCCAGCATTTT; abundance: -; len: 17; d_gene: -; v_gene: TRBV11-1; j_gene: TRBJ1-5
CDR3aa: CASSLDGASGNTIYF; CDR3nt: TGTGCCAGCAGCTTGGACGGGGCCTCTGGAAACACCATATATTTT; abundance: -; len: 15; d_gene: -; v_gene: TRBV5-6; j_gene: TRBJ1-3
CDR3aa: CATSRDRTGSGYTF; CDR3nt: TGTGCCACCAGCAGAGATCGGACAGGGAGTGGCTACACCTTC; abundance: -; len: 14; d_gene: TRBD1; v_gene: TRBV15; j_gene: TRBJ1-2
CDR3aa: CASSDSKGKSNQPQHF; CDR3nt: TGTGCCAGCAGTGACTCGAAAGGGAAGAGCAATCAGCCCCAGCATTTT; abundance: -; len: 16; d_gene: -; v_gene: TRBV6-4; j_gene: TRBJ1-5
CDR3aa: CASSLRQTYEQYF; CDR3nt: TGTGCCAGCAGCTTAAGGCAGACCTACGAGCAGTACTTC; abundance: -; len: 13; d_gene: -; v_gene: TRBV11-2; j_gene: TRBJ2-7
CDR3aa: CASRPGGQETQYF; CDR3nt: TGTGCCAGCAGACCTGGCGGCCAAGAGACCCAGTACTTC; abundance: -; len: 13; d_gene: -; v_gene: TRBV27; j_gene: TRBJ2-5
CDR3aa: CASSGVLLFGYTF; CDR3nt: TGTGCCAGCAGTGGTGTCCTCCTATTTGGCTACACCTTC; abundance: -; len: 13; d_gene: -; v_gene: TRBV2; j_gene: TRBJ1-2
CDR3aa: CASSQASGEGAFF; CDR3nt: TGCGCCAGCAGCCAAGCCTCAGGTGAAGGAGCTTTCTTT; abundance: once; len: 13; d_gene: -; v_gene: TRBV4-1; j_gene: TRBJ1-1
CDR3aa: CASRPLGGSTEAFF; CDR3nt: TGTGCCAGCAGGCCCTTAGGGGGAAGCACTGAAGCTTTCTTT; abundance: -; len: 14; d_gene: -; v_gene: TRBV6-4; j_gene: TRBJ1-1
CDR3aa: CASSYMGNTEAFF; CDR3nt: TGTGCCAGCAGTTATATGGGGAACACTGAAGCTTTCTTT; abundance: -; len: 13; d_gene: -; v_gene: TRBV6-5; j_gene: TRBJ1-1
CDR3aa: CASSPGQGVSPLHF; CDR3nt: TGTGCCAGCAGCCCTGGACAGGGGGTCTCACCCCTCCACTTT; abundance: -; len: 14; d_gene: TRBD1; v_gene: TRBV7-9; j_gene: TRBJ1-6
CDR3aa: CASSLPGEGTGELFF; CDR3nt: TGTGCCAGCAGTTTACCGGGAGAGGGGACCGGGGAGCTGTTTTTT; abundance: -; len: 15; d_gene: -; v_gene: TRBV6-5; j_gene: TRBJ2-2
CDR3aa: CASLGSRDTQYF; CDR3nt: TGTGCCAGCCTCGGCTCCCGAGATACGCAGTATTTT; abundance: -; len: 12; d_gene: -; v_gene: TRBV25-1; j_gene: TRBJ2-3
CDR3aa: CASSLSGDGNQPQHF; CDR3nt: TGTGCCAGCAGCTTGTCGGGGGACGGCAATCAGCCCCAGCATTTT; abundance: once; len: 15; d_gene: -; v_gene: TRBV7-2; j_gene: TRBJ1-5
CDR3aa: CASSQGDFGETQYF; CDR3nt: TGTGCCAGCAGCCAGGGGGATTTTGGGGAGACCCAGTACTTC; abundance: -; len: 14; d_gene: TRBD1; v_gene: TRBV5-6; j_gene: TRBJ2-5
CDR3aa: CASSLVGRQAETEAFF; CDR3nt: TGTGCCAGCAGCTTAGTGGGCAGGCAGGCGGAAACTGAAGCTTTCTTT; abundance: -; len: 16; d_gene: -; v_gene: TRBV7-9; j_gene: TRBJ1-1